One sample yielded the 14 T cell receptor beta chains listed below, sequenced in a study of OX40 agonist ivuxolimab in advanced cancers. Here immunoSEQ multiplex PCR was the method, and the copy in TCRdb shows in-frame clones only, minus some. The repertoire consists of roughly 52,000 clones, with around four fifths occurring once and the leading ten covering about 1.2%. The material was CD4+ or CD8+ T cells sorted from blood, obtained in a trial of the OX40 agonist ivuxolimab. The origin of the receptors is an adult with an advanced solid tumor such as melanoma, head and neck, liver or kidney cancer.

V is TRBV15 and J is TRBJ2-5; D is perhaps TRBD1 (5 bases). V shed 3 bases and J shed 1 base, with 9 bases lying between them. The CDR3 runs 14 residues. CDR1 is LNHNV and CDR2 is YYDKDF in the germline V gene (reference sequence). Here the CDR3 reads CATSRDKSQETQYF. As DNA, the CDR3 is TGTGCCACCAGCAGGGACAAGAGCCAAGAGACCCAGTACTTC.

The chain uses TRBV7-2 and TRBJ2-7; TRBD2 might be the D (5 bases). This CDR3 contains 13 residues. Germline V lookup: CDR1 SGHTA, CDR2 FQGNSA. Trimming removed 4 bases at V and 7 bases at J, with 14 bases between. CDR3 amino acids: CASSSGVPGEQYF. In nucleotides, the CDR3 is TGTGCCAGCAGCTCCGGAGTACCGGGGGAGCAGTACTTC.

This chain links TRBV23-1 with TRBJ2-7, with 8 nucleotides matching TRBD1. TRBV23-1 is known as an ORF, though its function is uncertain. V lost 7 bases to trimming and J lost 4 bases; unmatched junction nucleotides: 9. CDR3 length: 14 residues. The CDR3 region is CASKPRTGTYEQYF. DNA of the CDR3: TGCGCCAGCAAACCACGGACAGGGACGTACGAGCAGTACTTC.

This clone was seen a handful of times. J is TRBJ2-3 and V is TRBV27; D is unclear. Germline V lookup: CDR1 MNHEY, CDR2 SMNVEV (reference sequence). The CDR3 runs to 12 residues. Trimming left V 5 bases short and J 5 bases short, with 8 bases between. CDR3 loop: CASSKAGDTQYF. CDR3 DNA: TGTGCCAGCAGTAAAGCCGGAGATACGCAGTATTTT.

The chain is built from TRBV4-1 and TRBJ1-6, with 9 bases identical to TRBD1. Trimming took 0 bases from V and 7 from J; bases not matched to a gene: 4. The germline gives CDR1 MGHRA, CDR2 YSYEKL. The CDR3 covers 16 residues. The CDR3 reads CASSQEGTGTNSPLHF. CDR3 nucleotide sequence: TGCGCCAGCAGCCAAGAGGGGACAGGGACGAATTCACCCCTCCACTTT.

The V gene is TRBV6-6, the J gene TRBJ2-7; TRBD1 agrees at 9 bases. This CDR3 contains 16 residues. The V gene's germline CDR1 is MNHNY and CDR2 SVGAGI (reference sequence). V lost 7 bases, J lost 2 bases, and 12 bases stayed unmatched. The CDR3 DNA sequence: TGTGCCAGCACCCCTTGGTCGGGACAGGGCGCCTACGAGCAGTACTTC. This codes for CASTPWSGQGAYEQYF.

This clone was seen just once. The CDR3 region has the DNA TGCGCCAGCAGCCAGGACAGGGGGACCTACAATGAGCAGTTCTTC. It translates to CASSQDRGTYNEQFF. The chain couples TRBV5-1 to TRBJ2-1; 10 bases fit TRBD1. The length of the CDR3 is 15 residues. V lost 4 bases, J lost 2 bases, and 3 bases stayed unmatched. The germline V gene encodes CDR1 SGHRS and CDR2 YFSETQ.

This clone ranks as medium-sized (0.01 to 0.1%). V gene TRBV7-9 combines with J gene TRBJ1-6; no firm D call. Trimming removed 2 bases from V and 7 bases from J, with 9 bases in between. From germline, CDR1 is SEHNR and CDR2 FQNEAQ (reference sequence). The CDR3 runs 14 residues. CDR3 nucleotide sequence: TGTGCCAGCAGCTTACGAAGGGAAAATTCACCCCTCCACTTT. Protein sequence: CASSLRRENSPLHF.

The rearrangement uses TRBV7-9 and TRBJ2-2; D may be TRBD1 (5 bases). This CDR3 spans 15 amino acids. Germline V gene data show CDR1 as SEHNR and CDR2 as FQNEAQ (reference sequence). CDR3 protein: CAASPRQLNTGELFF. Written as DNA, the CDR3 is TGTGCAGCCAGTCCAAGACAGCTGAACACCGGGGAGCTGTTTTTT.

V is TRBV7-2 and J is TRBJ2-7; possibly TRBD1 or TRBD2 for D (5 bases each). The germline CDR1 and CDR2 sequences are SGHTA and FQGNSA. The V end was cut by 6 bases, the J end by 4 bases, with 19 bases between. The CDR3 is 15 amino acids. The CDR3 DNA follows: TGTGCCAGCAGGCCCGGGGCAGCGGAAGTGTACGAGCAGTACTTC. Its translation is CASRPGAAEVYEQYF.

The chain uses TRBV30 and TRBJ2-5; 12 bases align to TRBD2. The closer fit of TRBJ2-7 to the DNA end suggests the J call may be wrong. The CDR3 is 16 residues long. Germline CDR1 is GTSNPN and CDR2 is SVGIG (reference sequence). CDR3 sequence (DNA): TGTGCCTGGAGTGTTGGGGCTAGCGGGAGGGCCTACGAGCAGTACTTC. It yields the protein CAWSVGASGRAYEQYF.

The chain combines TRBV7-8 with TRBJ2-2; 8 positions agree with TRBD1. The V gene end was trimmed by 7 bases and the J gene end by 7 bases; junction bases not matched to a gene: 14. Germline CDR1 is SGHVS and CDR2 is FQNEAQ. The CDR3 contains 16 residues. The CDR3 DNA follows: TGTGCCAGCACAATAGACAGGGGACTTAGGGGCGGGGAGCTGTTTTTT. This codes for CASTIDRGLRGGELFF.

This clone has just one count. The chain couples TRBV7-6 to TRBJ1-5; TRBD1 is a possible D gene (5 bases). Looked up from germline, CDR1 is SGHVS and CDR2 is FNYEAQ. This CDR3 is built from 13 residues. Trimming removed 5 bases from V and 5 bases from J, with 10 bases in between. As DNA, the CDR3 is TGTGCCAGCAGCCGGGACGGTTATCAGCCCCAGCATTTT. Translated, it gives CASSRDGYQPQHF.

This clone appeared once. The chain recombines TRBV5-6 with TRBJ2-7; 15 bases are a match to TRBD2. Germline CDR1 SGHDT, CDR2 YYEEEE. With V trimmed by 0 bases and J by 6 bases, 10 bases remained unmatched. The CDR3 sequence is 18 residues long. In DNA form, the CDR3 reads TGTGCCAGCAGCTTGGCTCCGGGACTAGCGGGAGGAATCTTCGAGCAGTACTTC. It codes for CASSLAPGLAGGIFEQYF.